This entry lists 18 T cell receptor beta chains sequenced from one sample in a study of blood T cell repertoires in COVID-19. Measured with immunoSEQ multiplex PCR; TCRdb has only the in-frame clones, and not every one. The sample holds a few hundred thousand clones, roughly 90% seen once. Sequencing was performed on peripheral blood. The receptor set was obtained from a man in his forties with acute or convalescent COVID-19.

V usage is TRBV4-2 and J usage is TRBJ2-3; TRBD2 matches 8 bases. Trimming removed 7 bases from V and 5 bases from J; junction bases left unmatched: 14. CDR3 length equals 16 residues. CDR1 is LGHNA, CDR2 YNFKEQ, per germline. DNA for the CDR3: TGTGCCAGCAACTCACTAGCGGCCAACCTGGGAGATACGCAGTATTTT. Protein: CASNSLAANLGDTQYF.

The chain couples TRBV29-1 to TRBJ1-2; weak D call: TRBD1 (5 bases). The CDR3 consists of 15 residues. V gave up 0 bases and J gave up 8 bases, with 19 bases separating them. CDR1 is SQVTM and CDR2 is ANQGSEA in the germline V gene. This chain's CDR3 is CSVEDKNDRGLGYTF. CDR3 DNA: TGCAGCGTTGAAGATAAGAATGACAGAGGTTTAGGCTACACCTTC. The entire variable domain, with the rest obtained from reference TRBV29-1 and TRBJ1-2, is as follows: SAVISQKPSRDICQRGTSLTIQCQVDSQVTMMFWYRQQPGQSLTLIATANQGSEATYESGFVIDKFPISRPNLTFSTLTVSNMSPEDSSIYLCSVEDKNDRGLGYTFGSGTRLTVV.

This clone was recorded only once. The chain employs TRBV27 and TRBJ1-2; D is possibly TRBD1 (6 bases). Germline lookup yields CDR1 MNHEY and CDR2 SMNVEV (reference sequence). V was pared by 3 bases and J by 0 bases, with 11 bases between. The CDR3 consists of 15 residues. The CDR3 loop reads CASSFTGTTNYGYTF. In DNA form, the CDR3 reads TGTGCCAGCAGTTTCACAGGGACAACTAACTATGGCTACACCTTC.

V and J are TRBV7-6 and TRBJ2-7, with a possible D match to TRBD2 (5 bases). Between the trimmed V and J ends, which lost 1 base and 4 bases, there was a span of 14 bases. CDR1 is SGHVS, CDR2 FNYEAQ, per germline. The CDR3 is 15 amino acids. The CDR3 loop is CASSLEGAPGYEQYF. CDR3 nucleotide sequence: TGTGCCAGCAGCTTAGAGGGCGCGCCGGGGTACGAGCAGTACTTC.

This clone came up once. The V and J genes are TRBV3-1 (or the pseudogene TRBV3-2) and TRBJ1-3; TRBD1 aligns across 11 bases. The CDR3 extends over 18 amino acids. Germline CDR1 LGHDT, CDR2 YNNKEL (reference sequence). Trimming removed 0 bases from V and 3 bases from J; junction bases left unmatched: 7. This chain's CDR3 is CASSQESGQGAGGNTIYF. CDR3 bases: TGTGCCAGCAGCCAAGAGTCTGGACAGGGGGCGGGTGGAAACACCATATATTTT.

The chain employs TRBV5-4 and TRBJ2-3; 12 positions agree with TRBD2. This CDR3 contains 16 residues. CDR1 SGHNT and CDR2 YYREEE come from the germline V gene (reference sequence). Losses at the gene ends were 4 bases for V and 2 bases for J; bases not matched to a gene: 5. The DNA for the CDR3 is TGTGCCAGCAGCGTACGGACTAGCGGGGTCACAGATACGCAGTATTTT. As protein: CASSVRTSGVTDTQYF.

The chain links TRBV9 to TRBJ1-4; the match to TRBD1 covers 9 bases. Germline CDR1 and CDR2: SGDLS and YYNGEE. CDR3 length: 19 amino acids. The junction had 19 bases not matched to a gene; V was cut back by 3 bases and J by 7 bases. The CDR3 spells CASSDRGFGPGQGFEKLFF. CDR3 nucleotide sequence: TGTGCCAGCAGCGATCGGGGTTTTGGCCCGGGACAGGGTTTTGAAAAACTGTTTTTT.

The chain employs TRBV11-2 and TRBJ1-3; weak D call: TRBD1 (5 bases). Between the trimmed V and J ends, which lost 4 bases and 0 bases, there was a span of 7 bases. CDR3 size: 14 residues. CDR1 is SGHAT, CDR2 FQNNGV, per germline. The CDR3 reads CASSSTVSGNTIYF. The CDR3 DNA is TGTGCCAGCAGCTCGACAGTCTCTGGAAACACCATATATTTT.

This clone turned up a few times. The V and J genes are TRBV28 and TRBJ1-3; no reliable D call. Germline lookup yields CDR1 MDHEN and CDR2 SYDVKM. The germline V and J ends were trimmed by 2 bases and 6 bases, with 5 bases remaining between them. The CDR3 extends over 12 amino acids. CDR3 DNA sequence: TGTGCCAGCAGTTTAAGCTTAAACACCATATATTTT. Encoded protein: CASSLSLNTIYF.

The chain links TRBV11-1 to TRBJ2-2; possible D gene TRBD2, 5 bases. This CDR3 region has 13 residues. Trimming shortened V by 5 bases and J by 7 bases, and 11 bases separated the two germline ends. CDR1 SGHAT and CDR2 FQDESV come from the germline V gene (reference sequence). CDR3: CASSTRGSGELFF. CDR3 DNA sequence: TGTGCCAGCAGCACCCGTGGGAGCGGGGAGCTGTTTTTT.

For the CDR3, the DNA is TGTGCCAGCAGACCCGCGGGGCCCTACGAGCAGTACTTC. Residues: CASRPAGPYEQYF. The chain is built from TRBV6-5 and TRBJ2-7, with D tentatively TRBD2 (6 bases). This CDR3 region has 13 residues. The germline V gene has CDR1 MNHEY and CDR2 SVGAGI. V was clipped by 6 bases and J by 2 bases, with 11 bases between them.

The CDR3 DNA sequence: TGTGCCAGCAGCGCCGAGGCGGGACAGGGGGCCACTGAAGCTTTCTTT. Encoded protein: CASSAEAGQGATEAFF. This sequence joins TRBV9 and TRBJ1-1; the match to TRBD1 covers 12 bases. After removal of 3 bases from V and 4 bases from J, the junction contained 7 bases not matched to a gene. This CDR3 contains 16 residues. Germline lookup yields CDR1 SGDLS and CDR2 YYNGEE.

V and J are TRBV27 and TRBJ2-3, with TRBD2 identical over 15 bases. V lost 2 bases to trimming and J lost 2 bases; unmatched junction nucleotides: 8. CDR1 MNHEY and CDR2 SMNVEV come from the germline V gene (reference sequence). There are 19 residues in the CDR3. CDR3 bases: TGTGCCAGCAGTTTAAGGGTAGGGACTAGCGGGAGGTACACAGATACGCAGTATTTT. It encodes CASSLRVGTSGRYTDTQYF.

This chain joins TRBV27 and TRBJ2-1; 13 bases line up with TRBD2. Germline assignment: CDR1 MNHEY and CDR2 SMNVEV (reference sequence). The CDR3 has 15 residues. Losses at the gene ends were 5 bases for V and 7 bases for J; bases not matched to a gene: 5. CDR3 loop: CASSPGLAGVNEQFF. CDR3 nucleotides: TGTGCCAGCAGTCCAGGACTAGCGGGGGTGAATGAGCAGTTCTTC.

This clone appeared a single time. The chain couples TRBV29-1 to TRBJ2-5, with 7 bases fitting TRBD1. The germline gives CDR1 SQVTM, CDR2 ANQGSEA. Trimming took 5 bases from V and 6 from J; bases not matched to a gene: 3. This CDR3 has 11 amino acids. CDR3 in DNA: TGCAGCGTTTGGGACAGACAGACCCAGTACTTC. Residues: CSVWDRQTQYF.

The V gene is TRBV5-6, the J gene TRBJ2-3; tentatively, D is TRBD2 (5 bases). The germline V gene has CDR1 SGHDT and CDR2 YYEEEE. The CDR3 has 14 residues. V gave up 3 bases and J gave up 3 bases, with 11 bases separating them. CDR3 DNA sequence: TGTGCCAGCAGCTCCTTTACGGGGACAGATACGCAGTATTTT. Its translation: CASSSFTGTDTQYF.

V gene TRBV11-2 combines with J gene TRBJ1-4; 9 nucleotides agree with TRBD1. The germline V gene has CDR1 SGHAT and CDR2 FQNNGV. The CDR3 sequence is 16 residues long. J lost 6 bases, V lost 0 bases, and 5 bases had no gene match. The CDR3 DNA is TGTGCCAGCAGCTTAGACACAGGGGGCCGGGATGAAAAACTGTTTTTT. It translates to CASSLDTGGRDEKLFF.

This chain links TRBV27 with TRBJ1-1; 10 positions agree with TRBD1. J lost 5 bases, V lost 7 bases, and 4 bases had no gene match. The V gene's germline CDR1 is MNHEY and CDR2 SMNVEV (reference sequence). This CDR3 region has 13 residues. CDR3 sequence reads: CASKRTGGTEAFF. The CDR3 DNA is TGTGCCAGCAAGAGGACAGGGGGTACTGAAGCTTTCTTT.